A single sample gave rise to the 6 T cell receptor beta chains below, sequenced in a study of shared clonotypes between healthy human individuals. TCRdb's table, derived via immunoSEQ multiplex PCR, lists solely in-frame clones and lacks some. The sample yields 550,000 to 850,000 clones, 72% seen once. Sample: memory CD4+ T cells sorted from blood. This sample's subset: CD45RA-negative fraction. These receptors were taken from a woman aged 25 to 39 in good health.

The CDR3 region has the DNA TGTGCCAGCAGTGACTTAGCGGGAGGCCACCTCTCCTACGAGCAGTACTTC. It specifies CASSDLAGGHLSYEQYF. The chain recombines TRBV2 with TRBJ2-7, with 10 bases that match TRBD2. The ends lost 3 bases at V and 0 bases at J; junction bases unmatched: 8. CDR1 is SNHLY and CDR2 is FYNNEI in the germline V gene. The CDR3 is made up of 17 amino acids.

The CDR3 region is CASSSRRQGVGEQYF. CDR3 sequence (DNA): TGTGCCAGCAGTTCCCGACGACAGGGGGTCGGGGAGCAGTACTTC. V and J are TRBV27 and TRBJ2-7; TRBD1 agrees at 9 bases. The CDR3 consists of 15 residues. Germline trimming cut 4 bases from V and 7 bases from J; bases unmatched to any gene: 11. CDR1 is MNHEY, CDR2 SMNVEV, per germline (reference sequence).

The gene calls are TRBV4-1 and TRBJ1-4; no reliable D call. Germline V gives CDR1 MGHRA, CDR2 YSYEKL. V lost 0 bases to trimming and J lost 4 bases, with 9 bases between them. This CDR3 is built from 15 residues. In DNA, the CDR3 is TGCGCCAGCAGCCAAGAGGCCTACGGTAATGAAAAACTGTTTTTT. Amino acids: CASSQEAYGNEKLFF.

This rearrangement joins TRBV6-5 to TRBJ2-7; weak D call: TRBD2 (6 bases). CDR3 length: 16 residues. With 0 bases removed from V and 1 base from J, the gap between germline ends came to 13 bases. From germline, CDR1 is MNHEY and CDR2 SVGAGI. The CDR3 spells CASSYSGAGPSYEQYF. DNA of the CDR3: TGTGCCAGCAGTTACTCGGGTGCGGGGCCTTCCTACGAGCAGTACTTC.

About this clone itself: The DNA is omitted, as the CDR3 cannot be located on it reliably, and the CDR3 follows TCRdb's listing. The V call is TRBV27, the J call TRBJ2-5. Ends included, the CDR3 has 16 residues. Germline CDR1 MNHEY, CDR2 SMNVEV (reference sequence). CDR3 protein: CASSSSGLSGPETQYF.

J is TRBJ1-2 and V is TRBV5-1; D possibly corresponds to TRBD1 (6 bases). Germline CDR1 is SGHRS and CDR2 is YFSETQ. The CDR3 is 14 residues long. With 0 bases removed from V and 8 bases from J, the gap between germline ends came to 14 bases. The CDR3 region has the DNA TGCGCCAGCAGCTTGGGGACAGAAGGCTTGGGCTACACCTTC. It translates to CASSLGTEGLGYTF.